A selection of T cell receptor beta chains follows, all from one sample in a study of blood T cell repertoires in COVID-19. Data came from immunoSEQ multiplex PCR; TCRdb stores just in-frame clones and leaves some out. The sample includes around 100,000 clones, almost 80% of them seen just once. The specimen sequenced was peripheral blood. The receptors stem from a man aged 65 to 79 with active or convalescent COVID-19. The CDR3 runs from the conserved cysteine through the conserved F or W. The D gene is left open where the match is weak. The listing skips clone size in some rows; elsewhere it reads once, few, many or a size class.

TRBJ1-6 | TRBV2 | . | . | CASRESSPLHF | TGTGCCAGCAGGGAAAGCTCACCCCTCCACTTT
TRBJ2-4 | TRBV4-1 | . | . | CASSQVFRDGSKNIQYF | TGCGCCAGCAGCCAAGTTTTCAGGGATGGTTCCAAAAACATTCAGTACTTC
TRBJ2-3 | TRBV29-1 | . | . | CSVPEGSAADTQYF | TGCAGCGTCCCTGAGGGTAGTGCGGCAGATACGCAGTATTTT
TRBJ2-5 | TRBV3-1/TRBV3-2 | . | . | CASSQTLGRGDQETQYF | TGTGCCAGCAGCCAGACTCTTGGCAGGGGGGATCAAGAGACCCAGTACTTC
TRBJ2-7 | TRBV15 | . | . | CATSRGGEHYEQYF | TGTGCCACCAGCAGAGGGGGGGAGCATTACGAGCAGTACTTC
TRBJ1-1 | TRBV13 | . | . | CASSLLRGLSGAFF | TGTGCCAGCAGCCTCCTAAGGGGTCTGAGTGGAGCTTTCTTT
TRBJ1-2 | TRBV27 | once | . | CASSLTRGTNGYTF | TGTGCCAGCAGTTTGACCCGGGGTACCAATGGCTACACCTTC
TRBJ1-3 | TRBV9 | . | . | CASSVEGGSSGNTIYF | TGTGCCAGCAGCGTAGAGGGAGGGAGCTCTGGAAACACCATATATTTT
TRBJ2-2 | TRBV7-9 | . | TRBD2 | CASGTGLAVPGELFF | TGTGCCAGCGGGACGGGGCTAGCGGTTCCCGGGGAGCTGTTTTTT
TRBJ1-2 | TRBV9 | . | . | CASSAFGGATTYGYTF | TGTGCCAGCAGCGCCTTTGGTGGGGCCACGACCTATGGCTACACCTTC
TRBJ2-7 | TRBV12-3/TRBV12-4 | . | TRBD1 | CASSFRTGIEQYF | TGTGCCAGCAGTTTCCGGACAGGGATCGAGCAGTACTTC
TRBJ2-1 | TRBV9 | once | TRBD2 | CASSGSGTTYNEQFF | TGTGCCAGCAGCGGTAGCGGGACAACCTACAATGAGCAGTTCTTC
TRBJ1-3 | TRBV9 | . | TRBD1 | CASSVEFGTDSGNTIYF | TGTGCCAGCAGCGTAGAGTTCGGGACAGACTCTGGAAACACCATATATTTT
TRBJ2-3 | TRBV19 | . | TRBD2 | CASSRDPLAGGPTDTQYF | TGTGCCAGTAGTAGGGACCCTCTGGCGGGAGGGCCCACAGATACGCAGTATTTT
TRBJ2-3 | TRBV7-9 | few | TRBD2 | CASSSPLAGGPQDTQYF | TGTGCCAGCAGCTCCCCTTTAGCGGGAGGGCCTCAAGATACGCAGTATTTT
TRBJ2-1 | TRBV5-1 | . | . | CASRPQRSDLGDEQFF | TGCGCCAGCAGACCTCAGCGGTCCGATTTGGGCGATGAGCAGTTCTTC
TRBJ1-5 | TRBV24-1 | few | TRBD1 | CATSGQGLYQPQHF | TGTGCCACCAGTGGACAGGGCCTTTATCAGCCCCAGCATTTT
TRBJ2-1 | TRBV2 | . | . | CASSENAGVNEQFF | TGTGCCAGCAGTGAAAATGCAGGTGTTAATGAGCAGTTCTTC
TRBJ2-7 | TRBV12-3/TRBV12-4 | . | . | CASSTFSYEQYF | TGTGCCAGCAGTACTTTCTCCTACGAGCAGTACTTC
TRBJ2-5 | TRBV3-1/TRBV3-2 | . | TRBD1 | CASSHPGQVGETQYF | TGTGCCAGCAGCCACCCGGGACAGGTGGGGGAGACCCAGTACTTC
TRBJ2-5 | TRBV18 | . | TRBD2 | CASSLSAGGPEETQYF | TGTGCCAGCTCACTATCAGCGGGGGGGCCGGAAGAGACCCAGTACTTC
TRBJ2-7 | TRBV25-1 | . | TRBD1 | CATHGGQGTSYEQYF | TGTGCCACCCACGGAGGACAGGGGACCTCCTACGAGCAGTACTTC
TRBJ2-2 | TRBV14 | . | . | CASSQVYSGELFF | TGTGCCAGCAGCCAAGTCTATTCCGGGGAGCTGTTTTTT